Each of the 32 T cell receptor beta chains below was sequenced from the same sample in a study of T cells in Graves' hyperthyroidism and ophthalmopathy. The TCR beta CDR3 regions underwent amplification using RNA transcripts as the source. First-round RT-PCR targeting the TCR CDR3 was performed with the HTBI primer set. TCRdb analysed the multiplex PCR reads with MiXCR anew, one entry per CDR3 protein. The sample has about 300,000 distinct CDR3 sequences; about 19% are singletons. The specimen was blood. All receptors derive from a man in his fifties or sixties with Graves' ophthalmopathy.

CDR3 region: CASSGGLAGGYNEQFF. CDR3 in DNA: TGCGCCAGCAGCGGGGGACTAGCGGGAGGGTACAATGAGCAGTTCTTC. This sequence joins TRBV5-1 and TRBJ2-1; 16 positions match TRBD2. With 4 bases clipped from V and 4 bases from J, the junction kept 2 bases outside the gene matches. The CDR3 is made up of 16 amino acids. Germline V gene data show CDR1 as SGHRS and CDR2 as YFSETQ.

The chain carries TRBV9 and TRBJ2-1, with 9 bases fitting TRBD2. The J segment lost 6 bases and the V segment lost 0 bases, leaving 10 bases of the junction unmatched. Germline CDR1 is SGDLS and CDR2 is YYNGEE. The CDR3 length is 17 residues. CDR3 nucleotide sequence: TGTGCCAGCAGCGTAGCCCCCTCGACTAGCGGTTTCAATGAGCAGTTCTTC. Translation gives CASSVAPSTSGFNEQFF.

This clonotype was recorded many times. J is TRBJ2-6 and V is TRBV5-8, with D possibly TRBD1 on 6 matching bases. The CDR3 loop spans 15 amino acids. V was clipped by 4 bases and J by 1 base, with 9 bases between them. Per germline, CDR1 SGHTS and CDR2 YDEGEE. This CDR3 reads CASSPQGSGANVLTF. The CDR3 DNA follows: TGTGCCAGCAGCCCACAGGGTTCTGGGGCCAACGTCCTGACTTTC.

In this sample, this clonotype turned up a few times. A much more abundant neighbour one base away suggests this may be a read error. The chain couples TRBV7-3 to TRBJ2-3; 12 bases align to TRBD2. The CDR3 is 18 residues long. Germline CDR1 and CDR2: SGHTA and FQGTGA. Unmatched junction bases numbered 13, after V lost 7 bases and J lost 2 bases. The CDR3 nucleotides read TGTGCCAGCAACTCGGACGGACTAGCGGGACTGATCACAGATACGCAGTATTTT. This gives the protein CASNSDGLAGLITDTQYF.

This clonotype was seen repeatedly, ten times or more. The J gene is TRBJ2-7, the V gene TRBV11-2; no reliable D call. The V end was cut by 0 bases, the J end by 6 bases, with 6 bases between. The CDR3 is 12 amino acids. In germline, CDR1 is SGHAT, CDR2 FQNNGV. CDR3 in amino acids: CASSLDSGEQYF. CDR3 nucleotide sequence: TGTGCCAGCAGCTTAGATTCGGGCGAGCAGTACTTC.

This sequence joins TRBV6-1 and TRBJ1-1; tentative D call: TRBD1 (5 bases). Germline V gene data show CDR1 as MNHNS and CDR2 as SASEGT. Between the trimmed V and J ends, which lost 7 bases and 7 bases, there was a span of 13 bases. The CDR3 is 12 residues long. The CDR3 region is CASTGHAFEAFF. CDR3 bases: TGTGCCAGCACTGGACATGCCTTTGAAGCTTTCTTT.

This clonotype showed up just a few times. This chain uses TRBV19 with TRBJ2-7; 10 bases line up with TRBD2. From germline, CDR1 is LNHDA and CDR2 SQIVND (reference sequence). Trimming at V came to 1 base and at J to 4 bases, leaving 4 bases not matched to a gene. There are 15 residues in the CDR3. The CDR3 spells CASSIALAGFYEQYF. CDR3 nucleotide sequence: TGTGCCAGTAGTATAGCACTAGCGGGATTTTACGAGCAGTACTTC.

This clonotype appeared many times. This chain links TRBV30 with TRBJ2-2; tentative D call: TRBD2 (5 bases). The germline V and J ends were trimmed by 8 bases and 5 bases, with 15 bases remaining between them. CDR3 length equals 13 residues. Germline lookup yields CDR1 GTSNPN and CDR2 SVGIG (reference sequence). The CDR3 loop is CAGGRRGTGELFF. CDR3 in DNA: TGTGCCGGCGGGCGGAGAGGTACCGGGGAGCTGTTTTTT.

This clonotype was counted a few times. V is TRBV5-1 and J is TRBJ2-7; D remains ambiguous. Looked up from germline, CDR1 is SGHRS and CDR2 is YFSETQ. V dropped 4 bases and J dropped 6 bases, with 14 bases sitting between them. CDR3 size: 13 residues. The chain's CDR3 is CASSPKWGAEQYF. DNA of the CDR3: TGCGCCAGCAGCCCAAAGTGGGGTGCCGAGCAGTACTTC.

This clonotype was detected ten times or more. The chain uses TRBV11-2 and TRBJ1-1; D is uncertain. Germline values: CDR1 SGHAT, CDR2 FQNNGV. The CDR3 runs 14 residues. V was pared by 3 bases and J by 6 bases, with 14 bases between. CDR3 DNA sequence: TGTGCCAGCAGCTTGGGTGCGTGGAGCGCTGAAGCTTTCTTT. Translated: CASSLGAWSAEAFF.

This clonotype has ten or more counts. The CDR3 sequence: CASPRRANEQFF. The CDR3 DNA is TGTGCCAGCCCCCGGCGGGCGAATGAGCAGTTCTTC. J is TRBJ2-1 and V is TRBV7-2; a weak D match, TRBD2 (5 bases). V lost 8 bases and J 7 bases, leaving 12 bases between the germline ends. The CDR3 has 12 residues. Germline V gene lookup returns CDR1 SGHTA and CDR2 FQGNSA.

This clonotype was counted ten times or more. The chain couples TRBV28 to TRBJ2-1, with TRBD2 identical over 10 bases. Germline V gene data show CDR1 as MDHEN and CDR2 as SYDVKM. V was pared by 2 bases and J by 9 bases, with 7 bases of the junction left unmatched. The CDR3 totals 15 residues. DNA for the CDR3: TGTGCCAGCAGTTTAGGTCTAGCGGGAGTTCTTGAGCAGTTCTTC. This translates into CASSLGLAGVLEQFF.

V gene TRBV12-3 or TRBV12-4 combines with J gene TRBJ1-2; D is possibly TRBD1 (5 bases). The CDR3 contains 12 residues. With 3 bases removed from V and 8 bases from J, the gap between germline ends came to 10 bases. CDR3 nucleotide sequence: TGTGCCAGCAGTTTTGAAGGGGCAGGCTACACCTTC. Translating gives CASSFEGAGYTF.

The chain has TRBV9 and TRBJ2-5, with D tentatively TRBD1 or TRBD2 (5 bases each). Trimming removed 0 bases at V and 4 bases at J, with 13 bases between. The CDR3 runs 15 residues. The V gene's germline CDR1 is SGDLS and CDR2 YYNGEE. CDR3 protein: CASSVVIGAGETQYF. As DNA, the CDR3 is TGTGCCAGCAGCGTAGTAATAGGGGCGGGAGAGACCCAGTACTTC.

In its sample, this clonotype was seen many times. This chain joins TRBV19 and TRBJ2-2; possible D gene TRBD1, 5 bases. Trimming shortened V by 9 bases and J by 6 bases, and 8 bases separated the two germline ends. CDR3 size: 11 residues. Germline V lookup: CDR1 LNHDA, CDR2 SQIVND (reference sequence). The DNA of the CDR3 is TGTGCCAGCGCAGGGTCCGGGGAGCTGTTTTTT. Translated, it gives CASAGSGELFF.

This clonotype was seen at least ten times. This chain joins TRBV12-3 or TRBV12-4 and TRBJ1-5; 7 bases agree with TRBD1. This CDR3 contains 13 residues. Germline trimming cut 6 bases from V and 7 bases from J; bases unmatched to any gene: 6. As DNA, the CDR3 is TGTGCCAGCAGCCACAGACAGGGCCAGCCCCAGCATTTT. This sequence encodes CASSHRQGQPQHF.

The chain employs TRBV18 and TRBJ1-1, with a tentative D call TRBD1 (6 bases). The length of the CDR3 is 15 residues. CDR1 KGHSH and CDR2 LQKENI come from the germline V gene. Trimming took 2 bases from V and 1 from J, leaving 11 bases between them. The CDR3 DNA reads as TGTGCCAGCTCACCATTGGACAGTAGGAACACTGAAGCTTTCTTT. This translates into CASSPLDSRNTEAFF.

This clonotype was counted at least ten times. The chain is built from TRBV5-1 and TRBJ2-1, with TRBD2 as a possible D gene (6 bases). V lost 4 bases, J lost 8 bases, and 13 bases lay in between. There are 13 residues in the CDR3. CDR1 is SGHRS and CDR2 is YFSETQ in the germline V gene. Here the CDR3 reads CASSRNREYEQFF. As DNA, the CDR3 is TGCGCCAGCAGCCGTAATCGGGAGTATGAGCAGTTCTTC.

This clonotype was seen more than once but under ten times. The rearrangement links TRBV20-1 to TRBJ2-7, with 8 bases identical to TRBD1. Germline trimming cut 6 bases from V and 6 bases from J; bases unmatched to any gene: 10. From germline, CDR1 is DFQATT and CDR2 SNEGSKA (reference sequence). CDR3 size: 13 residues. The DNA of the CDR3 is TGCAGTGCACCACACGACAGGGGTACCGAGCAGTACTTC. Translated: CSAPHDRGTEQYF.

This clonotype was picked up a small number of times. This sequence joins TRBV29-1 and TRBJ1-5; weak D call: TRBD1 (6 bases). Trimming shortened V by 4 bases and J by 6 bases, and 16 bases separated the two germline ends. Germline loops: CDR1 SQVTM, CDR2 ANQGSEA. This CDR3 has 14 residues. The CDR3 DNA reads as TGCAGCGTTGCCCCTCGGGGGCTAGGTCAGCCCCAGCATTTT. It encodes CSVAPRGLGQPQHF.

This clonotype was recorded at least ten times. The rearrangement uses TRBV20-1 and TRBJ2-7; TRBD1 is a possible D gene (5 bases). The CDR3 runs 14 residues. CDR1 is DFQATT and CDR2 is SNEGSKA in the germline V gene (reference sequence). Trimming pared 3 bases from V and 1 base from J, leaving 13 bases between. The CDR3: CSARRQGRSYEQYF. The CDR3 DNA is TGCAGTGCTAGGAGGCAGGGTCGTTCCTACGAGCAGTACTTC.

V and J are TRBV27 and TRBJ2-7; 8 bases line up with TRBD1. The CDR3 totals 15 residues. J was trimmed by 1 base and V by 8 bases; bases with no gene match: 10. The germline gives CDR1 MNHEY, CDR2 SMNVEV (reference sequence). CDR3 protein: CASPQLDRASYEQYF. The CDR3 nucleotides read TGTGCCAGCCCCCAATTGGACAGGGCATCCTACGAGCAGTACTTC.

In its sample, this clonotype was seen a few times. The chain has TRBV5-1 and TRBJ2-3, with a tentative D call TRBD1 (6 bases). With 0 bases removed from V and 4 bases from J, the gap between germline ends came to 9 bases. This CDR3 is 14 amino acids long. The germline V gene encodes CDR1 SGHRS and CDR2 YFSETQ. The CDR3 DNA reads TGCGCCAGCAGCTTGGACAGGGCTGCAGATACGCAGTATTTT. It encodes CASSLDRAADTQYF.

At least ten counts were recorded for this clonotype. V and J are TRBV11-2 and TRBJ2-7; D perhaps matches TRBD1 (5 bases). Germline values: CDR1 SGHAT, CDR2 FQNNGV. Trimming stripped 2 bases from V and 9 bases from J, with 14 bases between. CDR3 size: 13 residues. Here the CDR3 reads CASSLSQGIGQYF. Here the CDR3 DNA reads TGTGCCAGCAGCTTAAGTCAGGGAATAGGGCAGTACTTC. The full variable domain, its missing parts supplied by reference TRBV11-2 and TRBJ2-7, is EAGVAQSPRYKIIEKRQSVAFWCNPISGHATLYWYQQILGQGPKLLIQFQNNGVVDDSQLPKDRFSAERLKGVDSTLKIQPAKLEDSAVYLCASSLSQGIGQYFGPGTRLTVT.

The chain couples TRBV4-1 to TRBJ2-1, with a weak D call TRBD2 (6 bases). With 1 base removed from V and 5 bases from J, the gap between germline ends came to 15 bases. Germline values: CDR1 MGHRA, CDR2 YSYEKL. The CDR3 length is 16 residues. The CDR3 DNA reads as TGCGCCAGCAGCCAAGGCCCCTCGGTAGCGGACAATGAGCAGTTCTTC. Protein product: CASSQGPSVADNEQFF.

Ten or more counts support this clonotype. This chain uses TRBV5-5 with TRBJ2-1; either TRBD1 or TRBD2 may fit D (5 bases each). V was pared by 4 bases and J by 0 bases, with 14 bases between. CDR1 SGHKS and CDR2 YYEKEE come from the germline V gene (reference sequence). This CDR3 contains 16 residues. The CDR3 region is CASSPWGRSSYNEQFF. In nucleotides, the CDR3 is TGTGCCAGCAGCCCCTGGGGACGGAGCTCCTACAATGAGCAGTTCTTC.

This clonotype was seen repeatedly, ten times or more. This chain links TRBV24-1 with TRBJ2-3; 7 nucleotides match TRBD1. The V gene end was trimmed by 6 bases and the J gene end by 8 bases; junction bases not matched to a gene: 10. The V gene's germline CDR1 is KGHDR and CDR2 SFDVKD. This CDR3 region has 14 residues. CDR3 coding DNA: TGTGCCACCAGTACTGGGGTAGAGGGGGCTACGCAGTATTTT. Translating it yields CATSTGVEGATQYF.

This clonotype was recorded only once. A much bigger clone sits one base away, suggesting this may be a read error. V gene TRBV7-9 combines with J gene TRBJ2-7; 14 bases are shared with TRBD2. The CDR3 loop spans 14 amino acids. The junction had 5 bases not matched to a gene; V was cut back by 7 bases and J by 6 bases. Germline V gene data show CDR1 as SEHNR and CDR2 as FQNEAQ (reference sequence). The CDR3 coding sequence is TGTGCCAGCAACCATGGGACTAGCGGGAGCGAGCAGTACTTC. It translates to CASNHGTSGSEQYF.

This clonotype came up many times. The chain employs TRBV5-1 and TRBJ2-1, with 7 positions matching TRBD2. Germline CDR1 is SGHRS and CDR2 is YFSETQ. J lost 6 bases, V lost 7 bases, and 10 bases had no gene match. There are 14 residues in the CDR3. The CDR3, as DNA: TGCGCCAGCCTCCGGGGGGATTGGAGCAATGAGCAGTTCTTC. It codes for CASLRGDWSNEQFF.

Notes on this clonotype: With a much larger clone just one base away, this may be a read error. This sequence joins TRBV28 and TRBJ2-1; 7 bases agree with TRBD2. J was trimmed by 7 bases and V by 10 bases; bases with no gene match: 10. Looked up from germline, CDR1 is MDHEN and CDR2 is SYDVKM. The CDR3 has 13 amino acids. This chain's CDR3 is CANFSRGENEQFF. The CDR3 DNA reads TGTGCCAACTTTAGCCGGGGGGAGAATGAGCAGTTCTTC.

This rearrangement joins TRBV28 to TRBJ1-1; D gene ambiguous. Germline CDR1 and CDR2: MDHEN and SYDVKM. This CDR3 contains 14 residues. V lost 3 bases, J lost 2 bases, and 10 bases lay in between. In DNA, the CDR3 is TGTGCCAGCAGTTTTTACTCATCTAACACTGAAGCTTTCTTT. It specifies CASSFYSSNTEAFF.

The chain has TRBV19 and TRBJ2-5; D not resolved. There are 16 residues in the CDR3. Germline loops: CDR1 LNHDA, CDR2 SQIVND (reference sequence). V lost 3 bases and J lost 1, with 15 bases in between. The CDR3 here is CASSIGSSFIQETQYF. CDR3 DNA sequence: TGTGCCAGTAGTATCGGTAGCAGTTTCATCCAAGAGACCCAGTACTTC.